This TCR beta chain was identified in a study of blood T cell repertoires in COVID-19. The wider study: COVID-19 samples from acute and convalescent phases originated in the United States, Italy and Spain.

Enrollees, about 18 to 89 years old, lived in about two dozen US areas. Allocation to cohorts depended on clinical history reported by the participants. The table came from immunoSEQ multiplex PCR; TCRdb's copy has only in-frame clones and leaves some out. The sample gives 200,000 to 250,000 clones, 86% of which show up once; over 3% is in the top ten. The sequenced sample consisted of PBMCs or T cells enriched from blood (not recorded which). The clonotype was recovered from a woman aged 40 to 50 with acute COVID-19.

The CDR3 bases are TGTGCCACCAGCAGAGATCGGACAGGGATGGGGTGGGGTAATGAAAAACTGTTTTTT. The encoded protein is CATSRDRTGMGWGNEKLFF. V and J are TRBV15 and TRBJ1-4; TRBD1 aligns across 8 bases. Losses at the gene ends were 0 bases for V and 4 bases for J; bases not matched to a gene: 13. CDR1 and CDR2 from the germline V gene are LNHNV and YYDKDF (reference sequence). This CDR3 spans 19 amino acids.